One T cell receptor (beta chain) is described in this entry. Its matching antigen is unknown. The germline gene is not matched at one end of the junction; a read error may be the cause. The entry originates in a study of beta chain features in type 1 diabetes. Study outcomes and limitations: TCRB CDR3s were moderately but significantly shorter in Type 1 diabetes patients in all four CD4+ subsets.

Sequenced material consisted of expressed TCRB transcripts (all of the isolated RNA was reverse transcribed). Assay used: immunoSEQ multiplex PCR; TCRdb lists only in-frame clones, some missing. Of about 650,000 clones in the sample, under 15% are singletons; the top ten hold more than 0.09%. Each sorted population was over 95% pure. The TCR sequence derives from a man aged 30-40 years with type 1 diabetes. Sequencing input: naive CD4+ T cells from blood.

The CDR3 is CASRDAGVNSGYTF. CDR3 nucleotides: TGTGCCAGCAGGGACGCAGGGGTGAACTCTGGCTACACCTTC. The chain joins TRBV13 to TRBJ1-2; tentatively, D is TRBD1 (6 bases). CDR3 size: 14 residues. The germline V gene has CDR1 PRHDT and CDR2 FYEKMQ (reference sequence).